This TCR beta chain was retrieved from a study of cytomegalovirus exposure and HLA in healthy donors. Background on the study: There were approximately 400 genotyped donors. Of these, about 86% fell in the genetic ancestry cluster associated with self-reported Caucasian donors. Study conclusions and caveats: TCR beta chains numbering some 150 were designated cytomegalovirus-associated.

This clone showed up just a few times. Its specificity is not known. This CDR3 region has 15 residues. Germline lookup yields CDR1 SNHLY and CDR2 FYNNEI. The junction had 12 bases not matched to a gene; V was cut back by 7 bases and J by 5 bases. Each donor was healthy, and each was a bone marrow donor. PCR employed 60 Vbeta and 13 Jbeta primers. Assay: immunoSEQ multiplex PCR; the TCRdb copy retains only in-frame clones and omits some. The data hold tens of thousands of clones, with under 75% observed a single time. The sample consisted of PBMCs. This TCR was recovered from a man aged 25-40 years in good health and CMV-seronegative. This chain joins TRBV2 and TRBJ2-7, with 9 bases that match TRBD1. The CDR3: CASTAGTGPYHEQYF. Here the CDR3 DNA reads TGTGCCAGCACCGCAGGGACAGGGCCCTATCACGAGCAGTACTTC.